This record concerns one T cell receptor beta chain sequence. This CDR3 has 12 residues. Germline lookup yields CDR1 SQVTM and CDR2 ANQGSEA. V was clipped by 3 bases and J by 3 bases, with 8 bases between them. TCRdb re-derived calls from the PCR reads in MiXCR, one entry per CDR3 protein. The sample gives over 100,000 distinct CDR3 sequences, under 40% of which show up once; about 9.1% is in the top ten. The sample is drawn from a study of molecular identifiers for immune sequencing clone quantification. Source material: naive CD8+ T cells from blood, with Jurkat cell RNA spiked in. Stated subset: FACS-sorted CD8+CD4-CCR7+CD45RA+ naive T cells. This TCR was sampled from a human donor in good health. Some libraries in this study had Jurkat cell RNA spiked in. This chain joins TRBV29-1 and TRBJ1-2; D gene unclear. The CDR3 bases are TGCAGCGTTGAGGTGGGCTACTATGGCTACACCTTC. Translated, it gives CSVEVGYYGYTF.